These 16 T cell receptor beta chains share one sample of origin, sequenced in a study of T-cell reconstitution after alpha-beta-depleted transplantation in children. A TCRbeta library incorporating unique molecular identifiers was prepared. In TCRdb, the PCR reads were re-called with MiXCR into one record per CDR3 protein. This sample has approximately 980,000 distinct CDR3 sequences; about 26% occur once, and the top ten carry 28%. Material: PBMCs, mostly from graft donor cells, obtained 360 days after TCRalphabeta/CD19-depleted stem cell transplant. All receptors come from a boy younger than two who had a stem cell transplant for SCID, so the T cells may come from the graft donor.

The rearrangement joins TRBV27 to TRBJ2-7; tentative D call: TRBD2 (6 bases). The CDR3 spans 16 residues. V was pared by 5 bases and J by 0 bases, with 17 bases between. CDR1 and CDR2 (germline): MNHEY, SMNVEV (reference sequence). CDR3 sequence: CASSRWNRDFSYEQYF. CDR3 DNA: TGTGCCAGCAGTCGCTGGAACCGGGACTTCTCCTACGAGCAGTACTTC.

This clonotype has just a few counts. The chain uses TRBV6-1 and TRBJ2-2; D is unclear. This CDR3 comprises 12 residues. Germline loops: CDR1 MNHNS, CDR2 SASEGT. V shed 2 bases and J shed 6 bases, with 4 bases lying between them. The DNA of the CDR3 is TGTGCCAGCAGTGAAACCTCCGGGGAGCTGTTTTTT. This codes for CASSETSGELFF.

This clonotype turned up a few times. The CDR3, as DNA: TGCGCCAGCAGTCCCCCCGGGGATAACCCCTTCGGCGAGCAGTACTTC. This encodes CASSPPGDNPFGEQYF. The chain has TRBV5-1 and TRBJ2-7, with a tentative D call TRBD2 (5 bases). Germline assignment: CDR1 SGHRS and CDR2 YFSETQ. This CDR3 has 16 amino acids. Trimming took 5 bases from V and 6 from J, leaving 24 bases between them.

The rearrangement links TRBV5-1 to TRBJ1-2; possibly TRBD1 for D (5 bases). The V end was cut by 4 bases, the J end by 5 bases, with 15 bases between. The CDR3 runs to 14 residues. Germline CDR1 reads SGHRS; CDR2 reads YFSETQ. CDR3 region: CASSGGGRAYGYTF. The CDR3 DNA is TGCGCCAGCAGCGGAGGTGGCAGGGCTTATGGCTACACCTTC.

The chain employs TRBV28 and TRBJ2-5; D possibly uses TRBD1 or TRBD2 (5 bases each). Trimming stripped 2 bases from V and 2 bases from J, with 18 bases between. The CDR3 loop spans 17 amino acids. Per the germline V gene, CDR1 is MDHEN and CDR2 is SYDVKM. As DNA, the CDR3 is TGTGCCAGCAGTTTAGGGGACCGCTTACGGCGGCAAGAGACCCAGTACTTC. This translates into CASSLGDRLRRQETQYF. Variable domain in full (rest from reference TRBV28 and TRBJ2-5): DVKVTQSSRYLVKRTGEKVFLECVQDMDHENMFWYRQDPGLGLRLIYFSYDVKMKEKGDIPEGYSVSREKKERFSLILESASTNQTSMYLCASSLGDRLRRQETQYFGPGTRLLVL.

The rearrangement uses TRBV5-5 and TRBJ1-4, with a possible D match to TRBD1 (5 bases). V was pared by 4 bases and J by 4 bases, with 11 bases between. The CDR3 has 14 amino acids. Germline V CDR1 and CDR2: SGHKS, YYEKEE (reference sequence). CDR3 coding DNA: TGTGCCAGCAGCGACGGGGACCGTAATGAAAAACTGTTTTTT. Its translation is CASSDGDRNEKLFF. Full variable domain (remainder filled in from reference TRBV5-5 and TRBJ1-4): DAGVTQSPTHLIKTRGQQVTLRCSPISGHKSVSWYQQVLGQGPQFIFQYYEKEERGRGNFPDRFSARQFPNYSSELNVNALLLGDSALYLCASSDGDRNEKLFFGSGTQLSVL.

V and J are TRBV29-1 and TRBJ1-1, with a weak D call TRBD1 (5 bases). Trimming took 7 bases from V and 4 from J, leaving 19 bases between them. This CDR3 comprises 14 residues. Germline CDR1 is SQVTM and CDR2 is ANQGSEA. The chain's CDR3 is CSAEFGRAGTEAFF. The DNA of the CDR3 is TGCAGCGCCGAATTCGGCAGGGCGGGCACTGAAGCTTTCTTT.

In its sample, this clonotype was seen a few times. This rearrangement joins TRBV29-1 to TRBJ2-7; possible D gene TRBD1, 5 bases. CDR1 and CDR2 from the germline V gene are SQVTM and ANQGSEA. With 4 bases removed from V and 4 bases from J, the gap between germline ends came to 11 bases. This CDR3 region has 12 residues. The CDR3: CSVVDKRYEQYF. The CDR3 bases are TGCAGCGTTGTGGACAAGCGTTACGAGCAGTACTTC.

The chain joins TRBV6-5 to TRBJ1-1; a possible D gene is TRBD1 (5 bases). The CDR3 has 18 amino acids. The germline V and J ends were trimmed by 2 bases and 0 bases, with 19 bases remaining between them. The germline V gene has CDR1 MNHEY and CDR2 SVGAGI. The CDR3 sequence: CASSYLSSAGTMNTEAFF. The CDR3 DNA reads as TGTGCCAGCAGTTACCTTAGCAGCGCCGGGACCATGAACACTGAAGCTTTCTTT.

The CDR3 DNA follows: TGCGCCAGCAGCTTGGTTCGGGGGGGCGAGGGCAACGAGCAGTACTTC. Translation: CASSLVRGGEGNEQYF. This rearrangement joins TRBV5-1 to TRBJ2-7, with 8 bases aligning to TRBD2. The CDR3 length is 16 residues. V was clipped by 0 bases and J by 5 bases; unmatched bases: 10. Germline CDR1 and CDR2: SGHRS and YFSETQ.

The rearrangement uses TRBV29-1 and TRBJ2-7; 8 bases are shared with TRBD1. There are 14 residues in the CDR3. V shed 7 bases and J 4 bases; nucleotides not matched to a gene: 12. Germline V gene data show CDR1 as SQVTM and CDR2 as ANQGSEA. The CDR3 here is CSAKRRDRSYEQYF. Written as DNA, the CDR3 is TGCAGCGCTAAAAGAAGGGACAGGTCTTACGAGCAGTACTTC.

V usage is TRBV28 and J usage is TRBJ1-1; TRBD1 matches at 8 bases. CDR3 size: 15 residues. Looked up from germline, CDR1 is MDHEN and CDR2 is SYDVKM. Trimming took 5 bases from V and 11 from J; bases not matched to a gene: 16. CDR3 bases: TGTGCCAGCAGTGAAGCGGACAGGGACGGTAGGAGGGCTTTCTTT. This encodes CASSEADRDGRRAFF.

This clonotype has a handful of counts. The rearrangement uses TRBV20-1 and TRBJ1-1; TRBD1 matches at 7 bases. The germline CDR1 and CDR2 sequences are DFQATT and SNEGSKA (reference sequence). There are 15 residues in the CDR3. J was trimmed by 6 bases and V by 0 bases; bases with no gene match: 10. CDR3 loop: CSAREHQGVVAEAFF. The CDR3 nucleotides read TGCAGTGCTAGAGAGCACCAGGGGGTAGTCGCTGAAGCTTTCTTT.

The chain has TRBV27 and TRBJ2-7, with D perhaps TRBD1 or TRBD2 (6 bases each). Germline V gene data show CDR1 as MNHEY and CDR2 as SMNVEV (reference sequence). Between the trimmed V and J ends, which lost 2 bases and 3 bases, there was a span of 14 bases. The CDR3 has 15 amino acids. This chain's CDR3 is CASSLRGGGNYEQYF. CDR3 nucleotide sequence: TGTGCCAGCAGTTTACGTGGAGGGGGGAACTACGAGCAGTACTTC.

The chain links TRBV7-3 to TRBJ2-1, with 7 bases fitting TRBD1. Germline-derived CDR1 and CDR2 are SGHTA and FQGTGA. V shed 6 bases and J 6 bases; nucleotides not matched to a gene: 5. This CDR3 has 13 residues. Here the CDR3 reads CASRASGGNEQFF. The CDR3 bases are TGTGCCAGCAGGGCCTCAGGGGGCAATGAGCAGTTCTTC.

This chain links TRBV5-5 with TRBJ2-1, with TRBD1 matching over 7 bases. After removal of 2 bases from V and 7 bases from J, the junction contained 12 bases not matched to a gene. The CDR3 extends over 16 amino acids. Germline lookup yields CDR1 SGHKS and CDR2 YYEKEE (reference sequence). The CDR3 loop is CASSLGLGGGENEQFF. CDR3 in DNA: TGTGCCAGCAGCTTAGGATTAGGGGGCGGAGAGAATGAGCAGTTCTTC.